This TCR beta chain was documented in a study of T cell changes during pregnancy in multiple sclerosis. Trimming cost V 10 bases and J 6 bases; bases outside gene matches: 4. The CDR3 contains 11 residues. Germline V CDR1 and CDR2: MNHNS, SASEGT. Sequencing was performed with immunoSEQ multiplex PCR; in TCRdb, only in-frame clones are kept and a portion is missing. Among fewer than 40,000 clones listed, approximately 90% were seen once. Sequences were derived from CD4+ T cells from peripheral blood mononuclear cells, sampled in the first trimester of pregnancy. The TCR comes from a female donor in good health, enrolled as a control in a pregnancy study. The V and J genes are TRBV6-1 and TRBJ2-7; 9 bases are a match to TRBD1. The DNA of the CDR3 is TGTGCCACCAAACAGGGGGCCGAGCAGTACTTC. This encodes CATKQGAEQYF.